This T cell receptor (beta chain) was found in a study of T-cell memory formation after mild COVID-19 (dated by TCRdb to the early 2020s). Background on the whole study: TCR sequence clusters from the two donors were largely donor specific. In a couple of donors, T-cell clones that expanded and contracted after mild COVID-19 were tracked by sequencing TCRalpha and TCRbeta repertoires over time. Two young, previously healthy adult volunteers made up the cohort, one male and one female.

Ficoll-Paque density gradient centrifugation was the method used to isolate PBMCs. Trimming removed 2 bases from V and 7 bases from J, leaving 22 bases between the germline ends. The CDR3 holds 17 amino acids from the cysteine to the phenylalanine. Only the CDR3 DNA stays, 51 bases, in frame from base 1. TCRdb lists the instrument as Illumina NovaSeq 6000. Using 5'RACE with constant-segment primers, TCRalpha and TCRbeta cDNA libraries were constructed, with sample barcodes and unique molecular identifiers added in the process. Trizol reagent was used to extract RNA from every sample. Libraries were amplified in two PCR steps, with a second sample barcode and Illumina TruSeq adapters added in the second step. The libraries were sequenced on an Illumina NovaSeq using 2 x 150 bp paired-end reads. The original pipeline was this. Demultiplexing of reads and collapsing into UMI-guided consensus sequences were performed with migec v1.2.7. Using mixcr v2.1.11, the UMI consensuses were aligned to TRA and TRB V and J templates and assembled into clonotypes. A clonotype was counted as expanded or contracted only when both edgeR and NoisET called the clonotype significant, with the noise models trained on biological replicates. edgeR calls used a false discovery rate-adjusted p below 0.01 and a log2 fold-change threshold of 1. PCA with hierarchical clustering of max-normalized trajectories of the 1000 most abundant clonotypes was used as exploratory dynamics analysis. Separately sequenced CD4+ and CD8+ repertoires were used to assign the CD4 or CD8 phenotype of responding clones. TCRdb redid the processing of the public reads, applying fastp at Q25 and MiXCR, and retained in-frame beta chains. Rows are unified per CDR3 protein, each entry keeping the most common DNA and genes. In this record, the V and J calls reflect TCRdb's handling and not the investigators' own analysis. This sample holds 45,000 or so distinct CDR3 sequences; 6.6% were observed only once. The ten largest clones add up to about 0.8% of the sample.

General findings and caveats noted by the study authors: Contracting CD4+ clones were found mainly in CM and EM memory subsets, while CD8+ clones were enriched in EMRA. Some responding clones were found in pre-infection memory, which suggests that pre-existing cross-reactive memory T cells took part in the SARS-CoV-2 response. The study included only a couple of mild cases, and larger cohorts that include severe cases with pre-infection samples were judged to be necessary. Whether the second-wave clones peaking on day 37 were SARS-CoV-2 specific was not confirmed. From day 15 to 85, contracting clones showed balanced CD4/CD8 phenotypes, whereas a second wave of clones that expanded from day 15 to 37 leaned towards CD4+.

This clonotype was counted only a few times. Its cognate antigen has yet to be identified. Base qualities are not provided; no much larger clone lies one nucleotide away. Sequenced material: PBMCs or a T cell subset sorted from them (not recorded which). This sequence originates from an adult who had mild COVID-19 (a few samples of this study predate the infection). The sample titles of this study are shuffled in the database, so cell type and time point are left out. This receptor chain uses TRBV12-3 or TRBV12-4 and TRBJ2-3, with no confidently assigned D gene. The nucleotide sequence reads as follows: TGTGCCAGCAGTTTACCTACGAAGAGCAGAGGATTCAATACGCAGTATTTT. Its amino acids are CASSLPTKSRGFNTQYF.